This TCR beta chain was sequenced for a study of T-cell memory formation after mild COVID-19. The CDR3 is 13 amino acids. Germline V lookup: CDR1 MDHEN, CDR2 SYDVKM. J lost 8 bases, V lost 4 bases, and 7 bases had no gene match. Study-wide results and limits: Contracting clones, day 15 to 85, had balanced CD4/CD8, and later expanders favored CD4+. Shrinking CD4+ clones resided mostly in CM and EM, and CD8+ ones in EMRA. Cross-reactive memory seemingly joined, as some responding clones were found in pre-infection memory.

Constant-segment-primed 5'RACE gave TCR alpha and TCR beta cDNA libraries with sample barcodes and UMIs. TCRdb passed the 5' RACE reads through MiXCR, listing each CDR3 protein once. The sample shows 400,000 to 450,000 distinct CDR3 sequences, roughly 18% of them seen only once. This clonotype came up a few times. The antigen remains unidentified. Sequences were obtained from PBMCs or a T cell subset sorted from them (not recorded which). The receptor was derived from a young man who had mild COVID-19 (a few samples of this study predate the infection). Cell type and time point are not known. The chain is built from TRBV28 and TRBJ1-2; 7 nucleotides match TRBD1. CDR3 amino acids: CASSSQGSGGYTF. CDR3 sequence (DNA): TGTGCCAGCAGTTCACAGGGGTCCGGCGGCTACACCTTC.